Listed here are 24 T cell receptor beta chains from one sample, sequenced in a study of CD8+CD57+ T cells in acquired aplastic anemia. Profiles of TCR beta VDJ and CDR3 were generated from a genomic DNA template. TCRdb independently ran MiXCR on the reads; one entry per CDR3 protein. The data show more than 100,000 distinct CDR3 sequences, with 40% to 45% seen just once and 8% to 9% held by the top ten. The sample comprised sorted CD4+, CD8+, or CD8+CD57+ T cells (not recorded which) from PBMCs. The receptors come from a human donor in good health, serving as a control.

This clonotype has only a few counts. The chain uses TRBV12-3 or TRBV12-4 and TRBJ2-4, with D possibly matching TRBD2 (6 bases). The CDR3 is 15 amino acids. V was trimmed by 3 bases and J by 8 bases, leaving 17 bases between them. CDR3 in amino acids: CASSFSHLAADIQYF. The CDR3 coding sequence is TGTGCCAGCAGTTTCTCTCACTTAGCGGCGGACATTCAGTACTTC.

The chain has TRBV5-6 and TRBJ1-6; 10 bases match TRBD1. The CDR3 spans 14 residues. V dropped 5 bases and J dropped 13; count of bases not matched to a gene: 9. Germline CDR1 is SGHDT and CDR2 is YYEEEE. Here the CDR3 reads CASRERDRGFPLHF. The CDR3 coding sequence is TGTGCCAGCAGGGAACGGGACAGGGGATTTCCCCTCCACTTT.

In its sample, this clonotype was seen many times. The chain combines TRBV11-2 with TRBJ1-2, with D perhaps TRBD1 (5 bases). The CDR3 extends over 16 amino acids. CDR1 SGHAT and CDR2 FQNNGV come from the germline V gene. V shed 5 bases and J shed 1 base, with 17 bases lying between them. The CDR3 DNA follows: TGTGCCAGCAGCCCCAGGGCGGGCAGAGTTAACTATGGCTACACCTTC. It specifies CASSPRAGRVNYGYTF.

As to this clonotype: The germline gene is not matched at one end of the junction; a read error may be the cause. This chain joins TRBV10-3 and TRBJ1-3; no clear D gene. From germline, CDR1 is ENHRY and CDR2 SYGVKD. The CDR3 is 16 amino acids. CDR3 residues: CAISGQAPRSGNIIYF. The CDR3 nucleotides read TGTGCCATCAGTGGTCAGGCACCACGCTCTGGAAACATCATATATTTT.

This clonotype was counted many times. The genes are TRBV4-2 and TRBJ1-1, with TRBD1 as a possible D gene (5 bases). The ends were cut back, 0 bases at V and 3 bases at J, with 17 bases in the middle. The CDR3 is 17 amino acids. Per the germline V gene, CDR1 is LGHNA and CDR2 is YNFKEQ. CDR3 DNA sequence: TGTGCCAGCAGCCAAGAGTTAGGGCGGGGGATATACACTGAAGCTTTCTTT. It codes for CASSQELGRGIYTEAFF.

The CDR3 loop is CASTQTSGGSRNEQFF. CDR3 nucleotide sequence: TGTGCCAGCACTCAGACTAGCGGGGGGAGTAGGAATGAGCAGTTCTTC. The V gene is TRBV11-1, the J gene TRBJ2-1; TRBD2 matches 13 bases. With 7 bases clipped from V and 7 bases from J, the junction kept 10 bases outside the gene matches. Germline assignment: CDR1 SGHAT and CDR2 FQDESV (reference sequence). This CDR3 has 16 residues.

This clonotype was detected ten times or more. DNA for the CDR3: TGTGCCACCAGCAAGGACAGGGCGGGCACAGATACGCAGTATTTT. The encoded protein is CATSKDRAGTDTQYF. The chain couples TRBV15 to TRBJ2-3; 8 bases line up with TRBD1. V gave up 4 bases and J gave up 1 base; unmatched junction bases: 4. Per the germline V gene, CDR1 is LNHNV and CDR2 is YYDKDF (reference sequence). This CDR3 has 15 residues.

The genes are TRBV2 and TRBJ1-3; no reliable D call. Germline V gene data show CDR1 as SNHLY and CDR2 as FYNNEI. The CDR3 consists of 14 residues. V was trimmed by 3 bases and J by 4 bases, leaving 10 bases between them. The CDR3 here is CASSEDGFGNTIYF. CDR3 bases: TGTGCCAGCAGTGAGGACGGGTTCGGAAACACCATATATTTT.

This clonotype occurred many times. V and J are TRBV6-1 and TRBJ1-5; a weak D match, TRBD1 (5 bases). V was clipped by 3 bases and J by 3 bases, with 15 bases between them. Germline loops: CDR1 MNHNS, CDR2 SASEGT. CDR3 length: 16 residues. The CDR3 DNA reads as TGTGCCAGCAGTGACCCTCTCAGACAGCTCAATCAGCCCCAGCATTTT. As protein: CASSDPLRQLNQPQHF.

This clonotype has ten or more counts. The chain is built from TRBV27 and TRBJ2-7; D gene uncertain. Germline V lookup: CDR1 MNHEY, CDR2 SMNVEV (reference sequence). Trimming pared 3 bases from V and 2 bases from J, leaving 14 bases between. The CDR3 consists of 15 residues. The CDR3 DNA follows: TGTGCCAGCAGTTTCTTGGGCGACGGAACCTACGAGCAGTACTTC. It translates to CASSFLGDGTYEQYF.

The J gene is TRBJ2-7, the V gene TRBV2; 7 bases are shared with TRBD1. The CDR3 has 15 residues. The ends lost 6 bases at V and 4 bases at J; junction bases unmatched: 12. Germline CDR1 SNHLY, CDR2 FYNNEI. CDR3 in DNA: TGTGCCAGCAGCTCTCCGGGACAGAGGAATTACGAGCAGTACTTC. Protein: CASSSPGQRNYEQYF.

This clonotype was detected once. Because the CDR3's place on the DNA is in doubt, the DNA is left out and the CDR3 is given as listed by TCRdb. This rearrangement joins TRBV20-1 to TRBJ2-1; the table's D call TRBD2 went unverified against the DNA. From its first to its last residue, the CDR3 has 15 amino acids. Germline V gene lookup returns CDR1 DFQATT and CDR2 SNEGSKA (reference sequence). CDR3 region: CSASFAGGNYNEQSF.

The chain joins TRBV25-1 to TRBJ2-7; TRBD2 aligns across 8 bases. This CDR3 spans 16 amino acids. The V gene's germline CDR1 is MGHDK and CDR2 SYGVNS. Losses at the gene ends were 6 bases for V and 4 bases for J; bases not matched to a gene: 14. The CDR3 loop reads CASSRRGTREGYEQYF. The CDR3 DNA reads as TGTGCCAGCAGCCGCAGAGGAACTCGGGAGGGTTACGAGCAGTACTTC.

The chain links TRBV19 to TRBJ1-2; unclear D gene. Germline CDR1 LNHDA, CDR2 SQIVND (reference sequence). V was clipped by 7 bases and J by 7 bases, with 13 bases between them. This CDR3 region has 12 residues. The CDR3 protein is CASNKRLGGYTF. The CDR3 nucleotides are TGTGCCAGTAACAAGAGGCTGGGTGGCTACACCTTC.

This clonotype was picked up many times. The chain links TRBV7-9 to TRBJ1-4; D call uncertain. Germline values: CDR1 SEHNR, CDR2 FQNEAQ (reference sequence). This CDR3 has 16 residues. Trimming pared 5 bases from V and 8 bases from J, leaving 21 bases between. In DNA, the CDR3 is TGTGCCAGCAGCCCCCGGGGTACGGAACGTAACGAAAAACTGTTTTTT. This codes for CASSPRGTERNEKLFF.

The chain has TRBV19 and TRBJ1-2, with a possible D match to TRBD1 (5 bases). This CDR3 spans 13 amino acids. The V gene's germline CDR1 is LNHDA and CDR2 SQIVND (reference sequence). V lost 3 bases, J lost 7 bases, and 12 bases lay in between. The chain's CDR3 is CASSIRGDAGYTF. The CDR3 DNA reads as TGTGCCAGTAGTATCAGAGGGGACGCTGGCTACACCTTC.

In nucleotides, the CDR3 is TGCAGCGTGGATCCCCCGGAGGAACCCACAGATACGCAGTATTTT. Its protein product is CSVDPPEEPTDTQYF. The V and J genes are TRBV29-1 and TRBJ2-3, with a tentative D call TRBD2 (5 bases). The CDR3 contains 15 residues. V lost 6 bases to trimming and J lost 2 bases, with 18 bases between them. Germline CDR1 and CDR2: SQVTM and ANQGSEA.

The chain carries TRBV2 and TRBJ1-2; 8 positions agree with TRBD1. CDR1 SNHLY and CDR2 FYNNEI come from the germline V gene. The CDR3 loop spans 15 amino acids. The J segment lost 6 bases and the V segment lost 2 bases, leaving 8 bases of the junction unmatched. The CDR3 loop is CASSELDRASDGYTF. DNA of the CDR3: TGTGCCAGCAGTGAATTGGACAGGGCTTCGGATGGCTACACCTTC.

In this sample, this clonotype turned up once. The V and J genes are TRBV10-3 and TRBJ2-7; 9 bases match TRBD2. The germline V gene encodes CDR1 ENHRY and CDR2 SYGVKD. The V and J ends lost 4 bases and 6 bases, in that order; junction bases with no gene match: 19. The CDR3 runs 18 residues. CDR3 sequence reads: CAISVTSGLLTGGGEQYF. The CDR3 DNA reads TGTGCCATCAGTGTGACTAGCGGATTACTAACGGGGGGAGGCGAGCAGTACTTC.

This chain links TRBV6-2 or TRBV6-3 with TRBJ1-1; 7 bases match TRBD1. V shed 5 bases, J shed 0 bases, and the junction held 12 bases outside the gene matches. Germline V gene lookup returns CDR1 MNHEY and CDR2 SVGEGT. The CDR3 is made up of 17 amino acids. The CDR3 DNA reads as TGTGCCAGCAGTCTACGAGGGGGCCGTTTCTTGAACACTGAAGCTTTCTTT. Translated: CASSLRGGRFLNTEAFF.

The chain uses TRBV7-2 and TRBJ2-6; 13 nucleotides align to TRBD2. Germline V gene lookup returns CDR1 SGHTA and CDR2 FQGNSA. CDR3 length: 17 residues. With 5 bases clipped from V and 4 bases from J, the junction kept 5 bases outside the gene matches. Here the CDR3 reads CASSVLAGGPGANVLTF. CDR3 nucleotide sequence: TGTGCCAGCAGCGTACTAGCGGGAGGGCCAGGGGCCAACGTCCTGACTTTC.

The DNA of the CDR3 is TGTGCCAGTCGCCCCCGTCCGGGGCAAGATCAGCCCCAGCATTTT. This encodes CASRPRPGQDQPQHF. The chain is built from TRBV19 and TRBJ1-5; the D gene is possibly TRBD1 (5 bases). CDR3 length: 15 amino acids. The germline gives CDR1 LNHDA, CDR2 SQIVND (reference sequence). Trimming cost V 8 bases and J 5 bases, with 19 bases left between them.

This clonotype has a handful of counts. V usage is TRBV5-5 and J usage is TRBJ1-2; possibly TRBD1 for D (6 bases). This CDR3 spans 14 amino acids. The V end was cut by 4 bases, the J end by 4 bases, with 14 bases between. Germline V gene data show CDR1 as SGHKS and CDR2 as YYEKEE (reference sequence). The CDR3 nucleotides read TGTGCCAGCAGCGGAACAGGGATCCTCTATGGCTACACCTTC. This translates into CASSGTGILYGYTF.

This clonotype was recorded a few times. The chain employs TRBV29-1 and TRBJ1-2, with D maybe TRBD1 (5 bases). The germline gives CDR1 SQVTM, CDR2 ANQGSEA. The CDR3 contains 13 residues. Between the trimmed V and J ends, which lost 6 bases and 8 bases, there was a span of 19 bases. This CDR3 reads CSVLEGLENGYTF. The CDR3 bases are TGCAGCGTACTCGAGGGGCTGGAGAACGGCTACACCTTC.